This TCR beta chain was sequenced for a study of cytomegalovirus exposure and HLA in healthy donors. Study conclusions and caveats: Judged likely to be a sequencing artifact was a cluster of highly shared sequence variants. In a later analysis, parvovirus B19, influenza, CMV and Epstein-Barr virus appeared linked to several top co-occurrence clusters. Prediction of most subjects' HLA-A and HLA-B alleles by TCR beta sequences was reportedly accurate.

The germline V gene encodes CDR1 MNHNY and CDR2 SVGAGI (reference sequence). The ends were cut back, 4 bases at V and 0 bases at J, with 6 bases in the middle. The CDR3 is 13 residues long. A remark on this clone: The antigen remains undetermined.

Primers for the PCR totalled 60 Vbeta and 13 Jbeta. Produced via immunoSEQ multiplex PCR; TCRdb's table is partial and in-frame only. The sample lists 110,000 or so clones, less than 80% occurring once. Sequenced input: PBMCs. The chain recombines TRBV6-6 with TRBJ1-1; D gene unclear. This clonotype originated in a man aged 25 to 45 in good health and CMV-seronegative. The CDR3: CASSSQVNTEAFF. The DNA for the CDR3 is TGTGCCAGCAGTTCCCAGGTGAACACTGAAGCTTTCTTT.